Listed below are T cell receptor beta chains from one sample, sequenced in a study of T cell responses to AZD1222 COVID-19 vaccine. Clones were read by immunoSEQ multiplex PCR, and TCRdb kept only the in-frame ones, dropping some. The sample holds around 130,000 clones, more than 75% seen once. This specimen consisted of peripheral blood, obtained 28 days after the second AZD1222 dose. Receptors were obtained from an adult who received the AZD1222 COVID-19 vaccine. CDR3s include the opening cysteine and the closing phenylalanine or tryptophan. The D gene is left open where the match is weak. Clone sizes are given selectively: once, few, many, or a class where the clone is expanded.

d_call j_call clone_size v_call cdr3_length cdr3_aa cdr3_nt
- TRBJ2-7 - TRBV12-3/TRBV12-4 11 CASSSKYEQYF TGTGCCAGCAGTTCTAAATACGAGCAGTACTTC
- TRBJ2-7 - TRBV7-9 13 CASSLARSYEQYF TGTGCCAGCAGCTTAGCCCGGTCCTACGAGCAGTACTTC
TRBD2 TRBJ2-1 - TRBV28 15 CASRPSGGTYNEQFF TGTGCCAGCAGACCCAGCGGGGGCACATACAATGAGCAGTTCTTC
TRBD1 TRBJ1-2 - TRBV28 18 CASSPTYRGVTTVDGYTF TGTGCCAGCAGCCCCACCTACAGGGGGGTCACCACCGTCGATGGCTACACCTTC
TRBD2 TRBJ2-1 once TRBV9 16 CASSVKSGGPYNEQFF TGTGCCAGCAGCGTGAAGAGCGGGGGGCCTTACAATGAGCAGTTCTTC
TRBD2 TRBJ2-1 - TRBV7-3 17 CASSLRAGGPSYNEQFF TGTGCCAGCAGCTTACGGGCGGGAGGCCCCTCCTACAATGAGCAGTTCTTC
TRBD1 TRBJ2-7 - TRBV27 15 CASSSGQPGSYEQYF TGTGCCAGCAGTTCGGGACAGCCAGGCTCCTACGAGCAGTACTTC
- TRBJ1-6 - TRBV27 15 CASRRTGTYNSPLHF TGTGCCAGCAGGCGCACCGGAACCTATAATTCACCCCTCCACTTT
- TRBJ2-1 - TRBV28 13 CASSFRPDNEQFF TGTGCCAGCAGTTTCAGACCTGACAATGAGCAGTTCTTC
TRBD1 TRBJ1-1 - TRBV5-1 14 CASSRGTDNTEAFF TGCGCCAGCAGCCGCGGGACAGATAACACTGAAGCTTTCTTT
TRBD1 TRBJ1-1 - TRBV27 15 CASSLTLSGGTEAFF TGTGCCAGCAGTTTGACCCTATCAGGGGGCACTGAAGCTTTCTTT
TRBD2 TRBJ2-1 - TRBV10-2 13 CASNVAGGLEQFF TGCGCCAGCAATGTAGCGGGGGGGCTTGAGCAGTTCTTC
TRBD1 TRBJ1-6 - TRBV10-3 17 CAISGSRTGTGNSPLHF TGTGCCATCAGTGGAAGCAGAACCGGGACAGGAAATTCACCCCTCCACTTT
TRBD1 TRBJ2-7 - TRBV6-5 15 CASSYRLDRDYEQYF TGTGCCAGCAGTTACAGGCTGGACAGGGACTACGAGCAGTACTTC
- TRBJ1-6 - TRBV19 15 CASSMVGGAQSPLHF TGTGCCAGTAGTATGGTCGGGGGGGCACAATCACCCCTCCACTTT
- TRBJ2-1 - TRBV29-1 12 CSVDTVTNEQFF TGCAGCGTAGATACCGTCACGAATGAGCAGTTCTTC
- TRBJ2-1 - TRBV28 16 CASSSKLPSSYNEQFF TGTGCCAGCAGCTCCAAACTCCCGAGCTCCTACAATGAGCAGTTCTTC
- TRBJ2-2 - TRBV24-1 17 CATSDNLGSGSTGELFF TGTGCCACCAGTGATAATTTAGGGAGTGGGAGCACCGGGGAGCTGTTTTTT
- TRBJ1-2 - TRBV28 11 CASSLSGGYTF TGTGCCAGCAGTTTAAGCGGCGGCTACACCTTC
TRBD1 TRBJ2-7 - TRBV6-2/TRBV6-3 14 CASSYWGTVYEQYF TGTGCCAGCAGTTACTGGGGGACAGTCTACGAGCAGTACTTC
TRBD1 TRBJ1-2 - TRBV7-9 12 CASTPDRAGYTF TGTGCCAGCACCCCGGACAGGGCTGGCTACACCTTC
- TRBJ2-1 - TRBV7-2 13 CASTRGSYNEQFF TGTGCCAGCACGAGGGGCTCCTACAATGAGCAGTTCTTC
- TRBJ2-1 - TRBV18 15 CASSPQRDTYNEQFF TGTGCCAGCTCACCACAGCGGGACACCTACAATGAGCAGTTCTTC
TRBD1 TRBJ1-1 - TRBV18 16 CASSPPIGGAYTEAFF TGTGCCAGCTCACCACCGATAGGGGGCGCTTACACTGAAGCTTTCTTT
- TRBJ2-1 - TRBV28 14 CASTRFGSYNEQFF TGTGCCAGCACCCGGTTCGGCTCCTACAATGAGCAGTTCTTC
- TRBJ1-2 - TRBV19 17 CASSTPFRRPEGYGYTF TGTGCCAGTAGCACACCTTTTCGACGGCCTGAAGGGTATGGCTACACCTTC
- TRBJ2-7 few TRBV6-5 14 CASRPPGLTYEQYF TGTGCCAGCCGACCACCTGGACTTACCTACGAGCAGTACTTC
- TRBJ1-5 - TRBV2 14 CASSATASNQPQHF TGTGCCAGCAGTGCGACTGCCTCCAATCAGCCCCAGCATTTT
- TRBJ1-5 - TRBV30 16 CAWSASIKDGNQPQHF TGTGCCTGGAGTGCCTCCATCAAGGACGGCAATCAGCCCCAGCATTTT
TRBD2 TRBJ2-2 few TRBV7-3 15 CASSFRLAGTGELFF TGTGCCAGCAGCTTCAGGCTAGCGGGCACCGGGGAGCTGTTTTTT
- TRBJ2-7 - TRBV11-2 15 CASSLDGGAVYEQYF TGTGCCAGCAGCTTAGATGGGGGAGCGGTCTACGAGCAGTACTTC
- TRBJ2-1 - TRBV6-2/TRBV6-3 15 CASSREGDLFNEQFF TGTGCCAGCAGTCGTGAGGGGGACCTCTTCAATGAGCAGTTCTTC
- TRBJ2-7 - TRBV11-2 12 CASSLGGVEQYF TGTGCCAGCAGCTTAGGAGGGGTCGAGCAGTACTTC
TRBD1 TRBJ2-4 - TRBV19 15 CASSIEDRGGNIQYF TGTGCCAGTAGTATAGAGGACAGGGGCGGAAACATTCAGTACTTC
TRBD1 TRBJ2-3 - TRBV4-1 18 CASSQSSPGQGFSDTQYF TGCGCCAGCAGCCAATCATCCCCGGGACAGGGGTTCTCAGATACGCAGTATTTT
TRBD2 TRBJ2-2 - TRBV28 15 CASTRPGRDTGELFF TGTGCCAGCACTCGGCCTGGGAGGGACACCGGGGAGCTGTTTTTT
- TRBJ1-5 - TRBV19 12 CASSMLEQPQHF TGTGCCAGTAGTATGTTGGAGCAGCCCCAGCATTTT
- TRBJ2-3 - TRBV18 16 CASSPYSGGYTDTQYF TGTGCCAGCTCCCCCTATTCCGGGGGTTACACAGATACGCAGTATTTT
- TRBJ2-3 - TRBV29-1 13 CSVDGQVADTQYF TGCAGCGTTGACGGGCAGGTCGCAGATACGCAGTATTTT
- TRBJ1-2 - TRBV7-9 13 CASSPGRSYGYTF TGTGCCAGCAGCCCGGGACGATCCTATGGCTACACCTTC
- TRBJ2-4 - TRBV7-2 13 CASSLGRGDIQYF TGTGCCAGCAGCTTAGGGCGGGGAGACATTCAGTACTTC
- TRBJ2-7 - TRBV10-1 14 CASSDTGGGYEQYF TGCGCCAGCAGTGACACCGGGGGCGGCTACGAGCAGTACTTC
- TRBJ2-6 - TRBV29-1 13 CSVVVSGANVLTF TGCAGCGTTGTAGTGTCTGGGGCCAACGTCCTGACTTTC